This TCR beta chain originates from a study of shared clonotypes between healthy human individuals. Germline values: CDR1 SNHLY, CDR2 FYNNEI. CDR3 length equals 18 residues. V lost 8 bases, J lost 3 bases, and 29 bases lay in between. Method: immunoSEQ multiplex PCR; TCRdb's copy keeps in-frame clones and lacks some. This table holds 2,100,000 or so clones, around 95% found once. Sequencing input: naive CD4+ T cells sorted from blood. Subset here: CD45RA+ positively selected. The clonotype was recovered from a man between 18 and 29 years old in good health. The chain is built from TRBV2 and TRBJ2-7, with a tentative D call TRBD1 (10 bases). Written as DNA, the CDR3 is TGTGCCAGCGGGAGACAGGGGGCAACTAGCGGGCGAAACTACGAGCAGTACTTC. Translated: CASGRQGATSGRNYEQYF.